These T cell receptor beta chains were read from a single sample in a study of cytomegalovirus exposure and HLA in healthy donors. Assay used: immunoSEQ multiplex PCR; TCRdb lists only in-frame clones, some missing. The sample includes around 52,000 clones. Sequences were obtained from PBMCs. These receptors were taken from a woman aged 45-60 years in good health and CMV-seropositive. The CDR3 runs from the conserved cysteine through the conserved F or W. The D gene is left open where the match is weak.

v_call,d_call,j_call,cdr3_nt,cdr3_aa
TRBV19,TRBD2,TRBJ2-1,TGTGCCAGTAGTACAAGCGGGAGTTCCTACAATGAGCAGTTCTTC,CASSTSGSSYNEQFF
TRBV4-2,.,TRBJ1-3,TGTGCCAGCAGCCAGGCCGTTGGCTCTGGAAACACCATATATTTT,CASSQAVGSGNTIYF
TRBV19,.,TRBJ1-6,TGTGCCAGTAGTATGAGGGCGGGGGAAGGCTCACCCCTCCACTTT,CASSMRAGEGSPLHF
TRBV30,.,TRBJ1-2,TGTGCCTGGGACAGAGGGGGTAGGGGGGGCTACAACTTC,CAWDRGGRGGYNF
TRBV7-9,TRBD1,TRBJ2-7,TGTGCCAGCAGCCTACCGGGACAGCAAGCCTACGAGCAGTACTTC,CASSLPGQQAYEQYF
TRBV30,TRBD2,TRBJ2-7,TGTGCCTGGAGTGAAGGGGCTAGCGGGAGGAACGAGCAGTACTTC,CAWSEGASGRNEQYF
TRBV29-1,TRBD1,TRBJ1-3,TGCAGCGTGGTCCTGGGACAGGGGAGAGCGAACACCATATATTTT,CSVVLGQGRANTIYF
TRBV19,TRBD1,TRBJ1-2,TGTGCCAGTAGTGAGGTTGGTTTCGGCGGGACAGCCGGCTACACCTTC,CASSEVGFGGTAGYTF
TRBV19,TRBD1,TRBJ2-7,TGTGCCAGTAGCAAGACAGGGGGCTCCTACGAGCAGTACTTC,CASSKTGGSYEQYF
TRBV7-2,.,TRBJ1-2,TGTGCCAGCAGCCCTAGACAGGTTGCCGCGGGTGGCTACACCTTC,CASSPRQVAAGGYTF
TRBV5-1,.,TRBJ2-7,TGCGCCAGCAGCTCTAGCTCCTACGAGCAGTACTTC,CASSSSSYEQYF
TRBV9,TRBD1,TRBJ2-7,TGTGCCAGCAGCGTGGGACAGACTGCCTGGGGGGAGCAGTACTTC,CASSVGQTAWGEQYF
TRBV7-3,TRBD2,TRBJ2-1,TGTGCCAGCAGCTCAACTCACCTAGGGACTAGCTGGGAAAGCGAGCAGTTCTTC,CASSSTHLGTSWESEQFF
TRBV18,TRBD1,TRBJ2-7,TGTGCCAGCTCGCGGGACAGGGAAGAGCAGTACTTC,CASSRDREEQYF
TRBV27,TRBD1,TRBJ2-7,TGTGCCAGCAGTCCGAACTCCGGGACAGGGGCCTACGAGCAGTACTTC,CASSPNSGTGAYEQYF